The 2 T cell receptor beta chains below all came from one sample that was sequenced in a study of T cells after yellow fever vaccination. Using its own MiXCR run on the 5' RACE reads, TCRdb lists one record per CDR3 protein. Of about 340,000 distinct CDR3 sequences in the sample, around 12% were seen once. The starting material was CD4+ T cells sorted from PBMCs, obtained 15 days after the yellow fever booster vaccination. These receptors were taken from a man aged 18 to 29 who received the YFV17D yellow fever vaccine.

This clonotype has only a few counts. This rearrangement joins TRBV18 to TRBJ1-6, with unresolved D. This CDR3 region has 15 residues. Germline V gives CDR1 KGHSH, CDR2 LQKENI. Trimming removed 6 bases at V and 6 bases at J, with 15 bases between. In nucleotides, the CDR3 is TGTGCCAGCTCCCCAGGACGGTCAATTAATTCACCCCTCCACTTT. Translating it yields CASSPGRSINSPLHF.

J is TRBJ2-2 and V is TRBV9, with unresolved D. Germline V CDR1 and CDR2: SGDLS, YYNGEE. Deletions cut 0 bases from V and 6 bases from J, with 6 bases between. CDR3 size: 13 residues. CDR3 protein: CASSVGTSGELFF. The CDR3 nucleotides read TGTGCCAGCAGCGTAGGGACGTCCGGGGAGCTGTTTTTT.